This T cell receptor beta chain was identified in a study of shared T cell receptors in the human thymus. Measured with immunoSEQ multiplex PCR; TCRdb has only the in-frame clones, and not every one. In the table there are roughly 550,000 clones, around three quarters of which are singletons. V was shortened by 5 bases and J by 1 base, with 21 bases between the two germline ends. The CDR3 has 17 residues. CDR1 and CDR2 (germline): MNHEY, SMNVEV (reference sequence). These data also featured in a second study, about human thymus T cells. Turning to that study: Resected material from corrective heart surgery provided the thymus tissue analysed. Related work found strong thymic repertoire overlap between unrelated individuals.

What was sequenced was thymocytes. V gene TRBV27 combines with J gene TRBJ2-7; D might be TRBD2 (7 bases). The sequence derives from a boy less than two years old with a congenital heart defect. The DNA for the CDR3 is TGTGCCAGCAGTAACGGGGGGCCGCGGGGATATTCCTACGAGCAGTACTTC. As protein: CASSNGGPRGYSYEQYF.